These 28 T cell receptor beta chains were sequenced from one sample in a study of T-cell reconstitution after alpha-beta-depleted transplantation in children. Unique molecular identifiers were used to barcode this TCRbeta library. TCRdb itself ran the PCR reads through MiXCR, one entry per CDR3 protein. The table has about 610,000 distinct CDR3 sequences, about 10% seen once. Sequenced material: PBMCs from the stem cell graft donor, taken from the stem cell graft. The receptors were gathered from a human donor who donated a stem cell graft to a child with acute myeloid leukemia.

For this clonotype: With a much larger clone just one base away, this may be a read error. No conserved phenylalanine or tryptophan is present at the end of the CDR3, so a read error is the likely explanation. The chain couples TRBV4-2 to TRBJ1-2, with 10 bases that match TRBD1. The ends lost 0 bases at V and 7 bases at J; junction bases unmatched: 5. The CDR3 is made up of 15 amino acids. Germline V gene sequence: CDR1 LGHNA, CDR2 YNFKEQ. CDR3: CASSQDWGQGSGYTL. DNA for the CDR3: TGTGCCAGCAGCCAAGATTGGGGACAGGGGTCTGGCTACACCCTC.

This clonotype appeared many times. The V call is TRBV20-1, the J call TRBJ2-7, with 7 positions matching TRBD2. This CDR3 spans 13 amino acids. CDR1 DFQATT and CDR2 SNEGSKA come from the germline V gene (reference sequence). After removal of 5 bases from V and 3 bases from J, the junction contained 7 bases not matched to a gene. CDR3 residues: CSASGTTLYEQYF. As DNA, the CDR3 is TGCAGTGCTTCCGGGACTACGCTCTACGAGCAGTACTTC.

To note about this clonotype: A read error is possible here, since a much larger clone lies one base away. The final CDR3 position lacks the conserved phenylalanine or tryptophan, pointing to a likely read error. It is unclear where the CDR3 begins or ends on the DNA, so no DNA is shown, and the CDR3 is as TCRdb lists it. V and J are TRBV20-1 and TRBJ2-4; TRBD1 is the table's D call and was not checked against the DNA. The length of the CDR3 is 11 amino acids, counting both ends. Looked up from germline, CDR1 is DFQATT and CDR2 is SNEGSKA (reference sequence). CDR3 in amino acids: CSASAGTQKDY.

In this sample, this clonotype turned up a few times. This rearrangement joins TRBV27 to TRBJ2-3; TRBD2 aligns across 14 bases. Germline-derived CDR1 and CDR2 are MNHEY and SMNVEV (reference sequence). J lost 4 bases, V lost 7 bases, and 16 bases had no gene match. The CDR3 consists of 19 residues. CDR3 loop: CASNSGTSGRGMRADTQYF. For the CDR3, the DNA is TGTGCCAGCAACTCCGGGACTAGCGGGAGAGGGATGAGGGCAGATACGCAGTATTTT.

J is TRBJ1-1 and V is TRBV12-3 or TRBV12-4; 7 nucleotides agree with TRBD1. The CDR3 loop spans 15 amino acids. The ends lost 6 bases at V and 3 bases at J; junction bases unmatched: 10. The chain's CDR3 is CASSLLTGLHTEAFF. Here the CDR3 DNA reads TGTGCCAGCAGCCTCCTGACAGGGTTGCACACTGAAGCTTTCTTT.

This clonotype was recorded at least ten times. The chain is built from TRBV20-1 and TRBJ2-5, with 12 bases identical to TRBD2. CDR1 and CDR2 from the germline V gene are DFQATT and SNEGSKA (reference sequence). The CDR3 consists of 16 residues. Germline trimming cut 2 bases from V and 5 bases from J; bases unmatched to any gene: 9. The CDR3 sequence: CSARTQTSGSGETQYF. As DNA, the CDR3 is TGCAGTGCTAGAACTCAGACTAGCGGGAGTGGGGAGACCCAGTACTTC.

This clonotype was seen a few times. DNA of the CDR3: TGTGCCAGCAGTTTTAGGTCATCTAATGAAAAACTGTTTTTT. Protein: CASSFRSSNEKLFF. The gene calls are TRBV12-3 or TRBV12-4 and TRBJ1-4; D is unclear. CDR3 size: 14 residues. The V gene lost 3 bases and the J gene lost 3 bases, with 8 bases spanning the gap.

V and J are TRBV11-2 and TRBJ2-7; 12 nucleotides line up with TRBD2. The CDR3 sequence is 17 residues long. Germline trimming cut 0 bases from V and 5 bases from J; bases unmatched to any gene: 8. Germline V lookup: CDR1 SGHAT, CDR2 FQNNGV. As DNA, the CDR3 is TGTGCCAGCAGCTTAGATGCCCTAGCGGGAGGGCAGAACGAGCAGTACTTC. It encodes CASSLDALAGGQNEQYF. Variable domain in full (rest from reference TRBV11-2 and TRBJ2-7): EAGVAQSPRYKIIEKRQSVAFWCNPISGHATLYWYQQILGQGPKLLIQFQNNGVVDDSQLPKDRFSAERLKGVDSTLKIQPAKLEDSAVYLCASSLDALAGGQNEQYFGPGTRLTVT.

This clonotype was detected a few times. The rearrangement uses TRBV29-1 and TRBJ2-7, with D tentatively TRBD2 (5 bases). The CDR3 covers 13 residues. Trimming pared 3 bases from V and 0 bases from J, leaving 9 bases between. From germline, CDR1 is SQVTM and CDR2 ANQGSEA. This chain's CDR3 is CSVEGADSYEQYF. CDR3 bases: TGCAGCGTTGAGGGAGCGGACTCCTACGAGCAGTACTTC.

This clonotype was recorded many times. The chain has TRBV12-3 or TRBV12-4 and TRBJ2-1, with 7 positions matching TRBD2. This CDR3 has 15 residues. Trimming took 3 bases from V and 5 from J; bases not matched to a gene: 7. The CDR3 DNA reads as TGTGCCAGCAGTTTTAGCGGGCCCCTTAACAATGAGCAGTTCTTC. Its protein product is CASSFSGPLNNEQFF.

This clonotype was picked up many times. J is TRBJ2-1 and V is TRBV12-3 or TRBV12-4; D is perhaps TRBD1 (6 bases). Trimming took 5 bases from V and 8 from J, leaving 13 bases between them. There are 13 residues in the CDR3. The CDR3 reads CASSGGQPDEQFF. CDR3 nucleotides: TGTGCCAGCAGTGGCGGACAGCCTGATGAGCAGTTCTTC.

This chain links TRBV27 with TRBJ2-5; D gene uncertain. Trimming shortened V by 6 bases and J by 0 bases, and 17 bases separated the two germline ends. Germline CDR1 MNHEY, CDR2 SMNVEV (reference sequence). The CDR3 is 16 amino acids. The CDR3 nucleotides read TGTGCCAGCAGACAAAGGGTAGAAGGAAACCAAGAGACCCAGTACTTC. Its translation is CASRQRVEGNQETQYF.

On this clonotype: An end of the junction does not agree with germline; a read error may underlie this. The DNA of the CDR3 is TGTGCCACCAGCTTACGCCGCGAGCAAGAGACCCAGTACTTC. It translates to CATSLRREQETQYF. The V and J genes are TRBV7-2 and TRBJ2-5; D remains unclear. The CDR3 extends over 14 amino acids. Germline V gives CDR1 SGHTA, CDR2 FQGNSA.

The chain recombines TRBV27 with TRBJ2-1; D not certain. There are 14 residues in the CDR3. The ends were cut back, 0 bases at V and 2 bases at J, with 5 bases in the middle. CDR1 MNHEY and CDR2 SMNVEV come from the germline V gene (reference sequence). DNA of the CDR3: TGTGCCAGCAGTTTATCGAATCCCTACAATGAGCAGTTCTTC. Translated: CASSLSNPYNEQFF.

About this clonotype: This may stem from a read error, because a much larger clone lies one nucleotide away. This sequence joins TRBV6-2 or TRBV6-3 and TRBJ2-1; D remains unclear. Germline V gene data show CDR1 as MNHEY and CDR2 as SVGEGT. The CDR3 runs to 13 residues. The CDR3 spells CASSYSIAVEHFF. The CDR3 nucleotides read TGTGCCAGCAGTTACTCGATCGCGGTGGAGCATTTCTTC.

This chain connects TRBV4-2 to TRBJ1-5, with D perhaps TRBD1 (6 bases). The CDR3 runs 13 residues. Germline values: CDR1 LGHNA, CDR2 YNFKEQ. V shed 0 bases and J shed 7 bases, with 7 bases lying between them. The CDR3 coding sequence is TGTGCCAGCAGCCAAGAAAGGGGGCAGCCCCAGCATTTT. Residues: CASSQERGQPQHF.

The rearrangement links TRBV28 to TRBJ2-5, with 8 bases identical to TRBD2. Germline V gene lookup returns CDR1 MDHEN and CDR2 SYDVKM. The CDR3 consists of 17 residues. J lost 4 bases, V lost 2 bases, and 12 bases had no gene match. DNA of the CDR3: TGTGCCAGCAGTTTAGCTAGCGGGCCACGAGGATTAGAGACCCAGTACTTC. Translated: CASSLASGPRGLETQYF.

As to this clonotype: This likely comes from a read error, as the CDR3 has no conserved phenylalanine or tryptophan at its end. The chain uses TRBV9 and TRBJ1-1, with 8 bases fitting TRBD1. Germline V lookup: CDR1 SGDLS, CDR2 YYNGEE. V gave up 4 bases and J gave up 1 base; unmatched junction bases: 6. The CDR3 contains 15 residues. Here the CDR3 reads CASSPQTGGNTEAFC. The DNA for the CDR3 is TGTGCCAGCAGCCCGCAAACAGGGGGGAACACTGAAGCTTTCTGT.

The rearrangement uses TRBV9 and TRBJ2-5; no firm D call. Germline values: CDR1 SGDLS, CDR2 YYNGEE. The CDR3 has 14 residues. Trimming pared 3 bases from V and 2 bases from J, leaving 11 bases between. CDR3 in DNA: TGTGCCAGCAGCGCCAGCGTCCTGCAAGAGACCCAGTACTTC. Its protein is CASSASVLQETQYF.

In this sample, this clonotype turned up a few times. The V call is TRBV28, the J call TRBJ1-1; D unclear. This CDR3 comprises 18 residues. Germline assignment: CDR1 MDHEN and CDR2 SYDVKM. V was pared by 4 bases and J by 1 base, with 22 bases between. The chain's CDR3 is CASSSPEDVKGRNTEAFF. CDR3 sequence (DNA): TGTGCCAGCAGTTCCCCGGAGGACGTTAAGGGTAGGAACACTGAAGCTTTCTTT.

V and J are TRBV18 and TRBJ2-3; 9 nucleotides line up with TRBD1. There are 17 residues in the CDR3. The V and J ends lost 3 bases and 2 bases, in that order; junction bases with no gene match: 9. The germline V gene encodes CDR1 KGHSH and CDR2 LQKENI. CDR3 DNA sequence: TGTGCCAGCTCACCCCGTCCCGGGACAGGGAACACAGATACGCAGTATTTT. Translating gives CASSPRPGTGNTDTQYF. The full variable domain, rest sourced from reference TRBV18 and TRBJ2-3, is NAGVMQNPRHLVRRRGQEARLRCSPMKGHSHVYWYRQLPEEGLKFMVYLQKENIIDESGMPKERFSAEFPKEGPSILRIQQVVRGDSAAYFCASSPRPGTGNTDTQYFGPGTRLTVL.

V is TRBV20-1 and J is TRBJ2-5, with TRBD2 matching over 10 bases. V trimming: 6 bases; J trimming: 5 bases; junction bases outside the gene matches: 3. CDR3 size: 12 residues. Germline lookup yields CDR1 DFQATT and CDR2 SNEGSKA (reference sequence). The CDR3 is CSALAGVETQYF. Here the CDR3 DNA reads TGCAGTGCCCTAGCGGGAGTGGAGACCCAGTACTTC.

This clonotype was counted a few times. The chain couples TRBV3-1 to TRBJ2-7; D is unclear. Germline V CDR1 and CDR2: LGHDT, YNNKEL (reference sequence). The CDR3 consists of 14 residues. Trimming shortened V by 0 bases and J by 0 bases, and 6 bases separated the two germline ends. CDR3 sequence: CASSQDNSSYEQYF. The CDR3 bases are TGTGCCAGCAGCCAAGATAACAGCTCCTACGAGCAGTACTTC.

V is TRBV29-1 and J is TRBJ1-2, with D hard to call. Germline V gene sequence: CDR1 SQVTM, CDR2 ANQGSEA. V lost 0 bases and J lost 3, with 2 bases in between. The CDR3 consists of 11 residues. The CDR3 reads CSVEDYYGYTF. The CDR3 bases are TGCAGCGTTGAAGATTACTATGGCTACACCTTC.

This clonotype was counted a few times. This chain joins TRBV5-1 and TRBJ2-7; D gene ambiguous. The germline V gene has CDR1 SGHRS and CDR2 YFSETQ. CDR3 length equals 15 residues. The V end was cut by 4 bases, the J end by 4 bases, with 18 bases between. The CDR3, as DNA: TGCGCCAGCAGCCCGGTCGACCCGCCCCATTACGAGCAGTACTTC. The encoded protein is CASSPVDPPHYEQYF.

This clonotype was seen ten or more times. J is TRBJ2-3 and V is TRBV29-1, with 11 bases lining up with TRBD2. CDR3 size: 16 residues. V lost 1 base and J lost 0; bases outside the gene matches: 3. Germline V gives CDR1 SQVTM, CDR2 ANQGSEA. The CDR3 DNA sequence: TGCAGCGTTGAAGGGACTAGCGGGCTTAGCACAGATACGCAGTATTTT. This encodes CSVEGTSGLSTDTQYF.

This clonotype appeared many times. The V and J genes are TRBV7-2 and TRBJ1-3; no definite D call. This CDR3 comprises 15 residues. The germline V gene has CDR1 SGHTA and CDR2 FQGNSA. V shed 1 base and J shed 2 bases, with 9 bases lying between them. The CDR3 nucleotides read TGTGCCAGCAGCTTAGTGGGATTAACTGGAAACACCATATATTTT. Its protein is CASSLVGLTGNTIYF.

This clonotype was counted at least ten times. CDR3 DNA sequence: TGTGCCAGCAGTTACGGGGGCACTGAAGCTTTCTTT. Its protein is CASSYGGTEAFF. The rearrangement uses TRBV6-2 or TRBV6-3 and TRBJ1-1; possible D gene TRBD1, 5 bases. Germline-derived CDR1 and CDR2 are MNHEY and SVGEGT. V lost 2 bases and J lost 4, with 5 bases in between. This CDR3 spans 12 amino acids.